The clone carrying this TCR beta chain was found a few times. The antigen is unknown. The CDR3 runs to 15 residues. Germline-derived CDR1 and CDR2 are SGHDT and YYEEEE. V shed 1 base, J shed 2 bases, and the junction held 4 bases outside the gene matches. These data are taken from a study of cytomegalovirus exposure and HLA in healthy donors. Findings of the study overall: Several top significant clusters appeared, in a later analysis, to be linked to common viral pathogens. The authors considered a cluster of highly shared sequence variants likely to be a sequencing artifact. Researchers counted 180 or so TCR beta chains as cytomegalovirus-associated.

13 Jbeta primers and 60 Vbeta primers were used for the PCR. Generated by immunoSEQ multiplex PCR, the TCRdb table keeps only in-frame clones and is missing some. This sample has roughly 100,000 clones, with around three quarters found just once. This clonotype was sampled from a middle-aged woman in good health and CMV-seronegative. The material sequenced was PBMCs. The chain couples TRBV5-6 to TRBJ1-2, with 8 positions matching TRBD1. The CDR3: CASSLMDRANYGYTF. The CDR3 DNA reads as TGTGCCAGCAGCTTGATGGACAGGGCCAACTATGGCTACACCTTC.